The clone carrying this TCR beta chain was picked up a small number of times. Its antigen is unknown. The record originates from a study of cytomegalovirus exposure and HLA in healthy donors. Whole-study results and caveats: Among TCR sequences, most were rare, though some public TCRs appeared in many donors. The CMV antigen specificity of a few CMV-associated chains was confirmed through in vitro analysis. The investigators catalogued some 150 TCR beta chains as cytomegalovirus-associated. According to reports, the classifier identified cytomegalovirus status with high specificity and sensitivity.

Here immunoSEQ multiplex PCR was the method, and the copy in TCRdb shows in-frame clones only, minus some. The sample yields around 150,000 clones, about 80% seen once. Germline CDR1 and CDR2: SGHAT and FQNNGV. The ends were cut back, 4 bases at V and 4 bases at J, with 16 bases in the middle. This CDR3 region has 15 residues. The rearrangement uses TRBV11-2 and TRBJ1-2; no clear D. The sequence came from a man younger than 45 in good health and CMV-seropositive. Sequencing was performed on PBMCs. For the CDR3, the DNA is TGTGCCAGCAGCTCTCGACTTCTCGCCGGCTATGGCTACACCTTC. It encodes CASSSRLLAGYGYTF. The full variable domain, rest sourced from reference TRBV11-2 and TRBJ1-2, is EAGVAQSPRYKIIEKRQSVAFWCNPISGHATLYWYQQILGQGPKLLIQFQNNGVVDDSQLPKDRFSAERLKGVDSTLKIQPAKLEDSAVYLCASSSRLLAGYGYTFGSGTRLTVV.